This entry lists 21 T cell receptor beta chains sequenced from one sample in a study of blood T cell repertoires in COVID-19. Sequenced by immunoSEQ multiplex PCR; TCRdb stores in-frame clones only, minus some. The table includes about 160,000 clones, roughly 85% detected once. The sequenced sample consisted of peripheral blood. The receptors were gathered from a woman in her 50s with COVID-19, enrolled during active disease.

The chain recombines TRBV19 with TRBJ2-5; TRBD2 matches 11 bases. This CDR3 has 15 amino acids. Looked up from germline, CDR1 is LNHDA and CDR2 is SQIVND (reference sequence). The V and J ends lost 7 bases and 2 bases, in that order; junction bases with no gene match: 6. In nucleotides, the CDR3 is TGTGCCAGTACCAATCTAGCGGGGGGACAAGAGACCCAGTACTTC. Translating it yields CASTNLAGGQETQYF.

This clone was detected a few times. The rearrangement links TRBV7-9 to TRBJ1-2, with 11 nucleotides matching TRBD1. With V trimmed by 5 bases and J by 5 bases, 4 bases remained unmatched. From germline, CDR1 is SEHNR and CDR2 FQNEAQ (reference sequence). This CDR3 contains 14 residues. The CDR3 nucleotides read TGTGCCAGCAGCGCCGGGACAGGGGGGTATGGCTACACCTTC. Translating gives CASSAGTGGYGYTF. Full variable domain (rest looked up from reference TRBV7-9 and TRBJ1-2): DTGVSQNPRHKITKRGQNVTFRCDPISEHNRLYWYRQTLGQGPEFLTYFQNEAQLEKSRLLSDRFSAERPKGSFSTLEIQRTEQGDSAMYLCASSAGTGGYGYTFGSGTRLTVV.

The chain uses TRBV27 and TRBJ2-5, with 7 nucleotides matching TRBD1. Trimming took 4 bases from V and 1 from J; bases not matched to a gene: 0. The CDR3 spans 13 residues. CDR1 is MNHEY and CDR2 is SMNVEV in the germline V gene (reference sequence). This chain's CDR3 is CASSWDSQETQYF. Here the CDR3 DNA reads TGTGCCAGCAGTTGGGACAGCCAAGAGACCCAGTACTTC.

The J gene is TRBJ1-2, the V gene TRBV14; 8 bases align to TRBD1. The CDR3 runs to 16 residues. V lost 5 bases to trimming and J lost 4 bases; unmatched junction nucleotides: 12. CDR1 and CDR2 (germline): SGHDN, FVKESK. CDR3 sequence (DNA): TGTGCCAGCAGCTCGGGGACAGGAGCCTTTTTCTATGGCTACACCTTC. Translating gives CASSSGTGAFFYGYTF.

V gene TRBV24-1 combines with J gene TRBJ2-3; 10 bases map to TRBD1. Germline lookup yields CDR1 KGHDR and CDR2 SFDVKD. V was pared by 7 bases and J by 2 bases, with 2 bases of the junction left unmatched. The CDR3 contains 14 residues. The CDR3 DNA follows: TGTGCCACCAGGGGACAGGGGCTCACAGATACGCAGTATTTT. Translation gives CATRGQGLTDTQYF.

This clone was found once. The chain couples TRBV7-9 to TRBJ2-1; D may be TRBD2 (6 bases). The length of the CDR3 is 17 residues. Trimming left V 5 bases short and J 8 bases short, with 25 bases between. CDR1 and CDR2 from the germline V gene are SEHNR and FQNEAQ (reference sequence). CDR3 bases: TGTGCCAGCAGCCCCCCGGCGGGCGCCCCCGGAGGGGATGAGCAGTTCTTC. Translation: CASSPPAGAPGGDEQFF.

The chain uses TRBV9 and TRBJ1-1; D is possibly TRBD1 (6 bases). The germline V and J ends were trimmed by 4 bases and 2 bases, with 12 bases remaining between them. CDR3 length equals 14 residues. Germline-derived CDR1 and CDR2 are SGDLS and YYNGEE. The CDR3 DNA is TGTGCCAGCAGCAAGATGGACAGCAACACTGAAGCTTTCTTT. Translated: CASSKMDSNTEAFF.

This clone was observed a single time. V and J are TRBV6-5 and TRBJ2-5; 7 bases fit TRBD2. Germline CDR1 MNHEY, CDR2 SVGAGI. V trimming: 7 bases; J trimming: 5 bases; junction bases outside the gene matches: 4. The CDR3 contains 12 residues. The CDR3 DNA reads as TGTGCCAGCAATGTCGGGAGGGAGACCCAGTACTTC. Translation gives CASNVGRETQYF.

The rearrangement joins TRBV19 to TRBJ2-5; 12 bases map to TRBD2. Germline V gives CDR1 LNHDA, CDR2 SQIVND (reference sequence). The V gene end was trimmed by 4 bases and the J gene end by 7 bases; junction bases not matched to a gene: 4. This CDR3 spans 14 amino acids. The CDR3, as DNA: TGTGCCAGTAGTACTAGCGGGGGGGCTGTGACCCAGTACTTC. It encodes CASSTSGGAVTQYF.

This clone is a singleton in its sample. This chain links TRBV28 with TRBJ2-7; D is ambiguous. Germline CDR1 reads MDHEN; CDR2 reads SYDVKM. CDR3 size: 15 residues. Trimming shortened V by 7 bases and J by 4 bases, and 20 bases separated the two germline ends. The CDR3 DNA is TGTGCCAGCAATATCCAAGCGACCTCCGGGTACGAGCAGTACTTC. This sequence encodes CASNIQATSGYEQYF.

The chain is built from TRBV18 and TRBJ1-6; D not resolved. The CDR3 is made up of 14 amino acids. CDR1 and CDR2 from the germline V gene are KGHSH and LQKENI. V was clipped by 3 bases and J by 14 bases, with 17 bases between them. For the CDR3, the DNA is TGTGCCAGCTCACCGGGCCCTAATAGGTTGTCCCTCCACTTT. It codes for CASSPGPNRLSLHF. Full variable domain (missing parts from reference TRBV18 and TRBJ1-6): NAGVMQNPRHLVRRRGQEARLRCSPMKGHSHVYWYRQLPEEGLKFMVYLQKENIIDESGMPKERFSAEFPKEGPSILRIQQVVRGDSAAYFCASSPGPNRLSLHFGNGTRLTVT.

The chain recombines TRBV6-4 with TRBJ2-3, with 9 bases matching TRBD2. Germline CDR1 MRHNA, CDR2 SNTAGT. CDR3 size: 14 residues. V gave up 3 bases and J gave up 3 bases; unmatched junction bases: 1. CDR3 protein: CASSDAGGTDTQYF. The CDR3 DNA follows: TGTGCCAGCAGTGATGCGGGGGGGACAGATACGCAGTATTTT.

The chain couples TRBV19 to TRBJ1-3, with a weak D call TRBD1 (6 bases). CDR3 length equals 17 residues. Trimming removed 4 bases from V and 0 bases from J, with 16 bases in between. Germline V gene sequence: CDR1 LNHDA, CDR2 SQIVND (reference sequence). The CDR3 protein is CASSKIQGGSSGNTIYF. The CDR3 DNA is TGTGCCAGTAGTAAAATACAGGGCGGATCCTCTGGAAACACCATATATTTT.

The V gene is TRBV28, the J gene TRBJ1-2; TRBD1 is a possible D gene (5 bases). V was trimmed by 6 bases and J by 4 bases, leaving 18 bases between them. This CDR3 contains 15 residues. Germline lookup yields CDR1 MDHEN and CDR2 SYDVKM. The chain's CDR3 is CASSSHSPGVYGYTF. The CDR3 DNA reads as TGTGCCAGCAGCTCCCATTCCCCGGGGGTCTATGGCTACACCTTC.

The chain has TRBV28 and TRBJ1-1, with 9 bases fitting TRBD1. CDR3 length equals 15 residues. Germline V gives CDR1 MDHEN, CDR2 SYDVKM. J lost 6 bases, V lost 0 bases, and 5 bases had no gene match. CDR3 sequence: CASSLWTGGDAEAFF. DNA of the CDR3: TGTGCCAGCAGTTTATGGACAGGGGGTGACGCTGAAGCTTTCTTT.

The chain joins TRBV5-1 to TRBJ1-1; D is unresolved. The germline V gene encodes CDR1 SGHRS and CDR2 YFSETQ. The length of the CDR3 is 13 residues. Trimming removed 5 bases at V and 3 bases at J, with 11 bases between. DNA of the CDR3: TGCGCCAGCAGTCCCTTCACAGACACTGAAGCTTTCTTT. It codes for CASSPFTDTEAFF.

The rearrangement joins TRBV4-2 to TRBJ1-5; 7 bases agree with TRBD1. V was clipped by 7 bases and J by 0 bases; unmatched bases: 15. CDR1 and CDR2 (germline): LGHNA, YNFKEQ. The CDR3 extends over 18 amino acids. CDR3 DNA sequence: TGTGCCAGCACCCGGCCCCGGGACAGATTCTATAGCAATCAGCCCCAGCATTTT. Its protein product is CASTRPRDRFYSNQPQHF.

This clone was observed a few times. V usage is TRBV30 and J usage is TRBJ2-2, with D maybe TRBD1 (5 bases). The CDR3 extends over 15 amino acids. Germline V CDR1 and CDR2: GTSNPN, SVGIG (reference sequence). Between the trimmed V and J ends, which lost 0 bases and 7 bases, there was a span of 15 bases. The CDR3 region has the DNA TGTGCCTGGAGTGTAATCCCAGGGCCAGGCGGGGAGCTGTTTTTT. Its protein is CAWSVIPGPGGELFF.

V is TRBV7-3 and J is TRBJ2-3; TRBD2 aligns across 7 bases. The germline gives CDR1 SGHTA, CDR2 FQGTGA. The length of the CDR3 is 16 residues. V dropped 8 bases and J dropped 1; count of bases not matched to a gene: 12. The CDR3 reads CASAYDGGLGTDTQYF. Written as DNA, the CDR3 is TGTGCCAGCGCGTATGACGGGGGGTTGGGCACAGATACGCAGTATTTT.

This chain joins TRBV10-3 and TRBJ2-1; 10 nucleotides agree with TRBD2. With V trimmed by 4 bases and J by 9 bases, 9 bases remained unmatched. Germline V gene data show CDR1 as ENHRY and CDR2 as SYGVKD. The CDR3 extends over 15 amino acids. CDR3 sequence: CAISGASGGVGEQFF. The CDR3 nucleotides are TGTGCCATCAGTGGAGCCAGCGGGGGGGTCGGTGAGCAGTTCTTC.

This clone showed up just once. J is TRBJ1-2 and V is TRBV21-1; the table's D call of TRBD1 was not tested on the DNA. TRBV21-1 is given as a pseudogene. CDR3 length: 13 residues. In nucleotides, the CDR3 is TGTGCCAGCAGCCCAGGCTCAGGGTATGGCTACACCTTC. The encoded protein is CASSPGSGYGYTF.